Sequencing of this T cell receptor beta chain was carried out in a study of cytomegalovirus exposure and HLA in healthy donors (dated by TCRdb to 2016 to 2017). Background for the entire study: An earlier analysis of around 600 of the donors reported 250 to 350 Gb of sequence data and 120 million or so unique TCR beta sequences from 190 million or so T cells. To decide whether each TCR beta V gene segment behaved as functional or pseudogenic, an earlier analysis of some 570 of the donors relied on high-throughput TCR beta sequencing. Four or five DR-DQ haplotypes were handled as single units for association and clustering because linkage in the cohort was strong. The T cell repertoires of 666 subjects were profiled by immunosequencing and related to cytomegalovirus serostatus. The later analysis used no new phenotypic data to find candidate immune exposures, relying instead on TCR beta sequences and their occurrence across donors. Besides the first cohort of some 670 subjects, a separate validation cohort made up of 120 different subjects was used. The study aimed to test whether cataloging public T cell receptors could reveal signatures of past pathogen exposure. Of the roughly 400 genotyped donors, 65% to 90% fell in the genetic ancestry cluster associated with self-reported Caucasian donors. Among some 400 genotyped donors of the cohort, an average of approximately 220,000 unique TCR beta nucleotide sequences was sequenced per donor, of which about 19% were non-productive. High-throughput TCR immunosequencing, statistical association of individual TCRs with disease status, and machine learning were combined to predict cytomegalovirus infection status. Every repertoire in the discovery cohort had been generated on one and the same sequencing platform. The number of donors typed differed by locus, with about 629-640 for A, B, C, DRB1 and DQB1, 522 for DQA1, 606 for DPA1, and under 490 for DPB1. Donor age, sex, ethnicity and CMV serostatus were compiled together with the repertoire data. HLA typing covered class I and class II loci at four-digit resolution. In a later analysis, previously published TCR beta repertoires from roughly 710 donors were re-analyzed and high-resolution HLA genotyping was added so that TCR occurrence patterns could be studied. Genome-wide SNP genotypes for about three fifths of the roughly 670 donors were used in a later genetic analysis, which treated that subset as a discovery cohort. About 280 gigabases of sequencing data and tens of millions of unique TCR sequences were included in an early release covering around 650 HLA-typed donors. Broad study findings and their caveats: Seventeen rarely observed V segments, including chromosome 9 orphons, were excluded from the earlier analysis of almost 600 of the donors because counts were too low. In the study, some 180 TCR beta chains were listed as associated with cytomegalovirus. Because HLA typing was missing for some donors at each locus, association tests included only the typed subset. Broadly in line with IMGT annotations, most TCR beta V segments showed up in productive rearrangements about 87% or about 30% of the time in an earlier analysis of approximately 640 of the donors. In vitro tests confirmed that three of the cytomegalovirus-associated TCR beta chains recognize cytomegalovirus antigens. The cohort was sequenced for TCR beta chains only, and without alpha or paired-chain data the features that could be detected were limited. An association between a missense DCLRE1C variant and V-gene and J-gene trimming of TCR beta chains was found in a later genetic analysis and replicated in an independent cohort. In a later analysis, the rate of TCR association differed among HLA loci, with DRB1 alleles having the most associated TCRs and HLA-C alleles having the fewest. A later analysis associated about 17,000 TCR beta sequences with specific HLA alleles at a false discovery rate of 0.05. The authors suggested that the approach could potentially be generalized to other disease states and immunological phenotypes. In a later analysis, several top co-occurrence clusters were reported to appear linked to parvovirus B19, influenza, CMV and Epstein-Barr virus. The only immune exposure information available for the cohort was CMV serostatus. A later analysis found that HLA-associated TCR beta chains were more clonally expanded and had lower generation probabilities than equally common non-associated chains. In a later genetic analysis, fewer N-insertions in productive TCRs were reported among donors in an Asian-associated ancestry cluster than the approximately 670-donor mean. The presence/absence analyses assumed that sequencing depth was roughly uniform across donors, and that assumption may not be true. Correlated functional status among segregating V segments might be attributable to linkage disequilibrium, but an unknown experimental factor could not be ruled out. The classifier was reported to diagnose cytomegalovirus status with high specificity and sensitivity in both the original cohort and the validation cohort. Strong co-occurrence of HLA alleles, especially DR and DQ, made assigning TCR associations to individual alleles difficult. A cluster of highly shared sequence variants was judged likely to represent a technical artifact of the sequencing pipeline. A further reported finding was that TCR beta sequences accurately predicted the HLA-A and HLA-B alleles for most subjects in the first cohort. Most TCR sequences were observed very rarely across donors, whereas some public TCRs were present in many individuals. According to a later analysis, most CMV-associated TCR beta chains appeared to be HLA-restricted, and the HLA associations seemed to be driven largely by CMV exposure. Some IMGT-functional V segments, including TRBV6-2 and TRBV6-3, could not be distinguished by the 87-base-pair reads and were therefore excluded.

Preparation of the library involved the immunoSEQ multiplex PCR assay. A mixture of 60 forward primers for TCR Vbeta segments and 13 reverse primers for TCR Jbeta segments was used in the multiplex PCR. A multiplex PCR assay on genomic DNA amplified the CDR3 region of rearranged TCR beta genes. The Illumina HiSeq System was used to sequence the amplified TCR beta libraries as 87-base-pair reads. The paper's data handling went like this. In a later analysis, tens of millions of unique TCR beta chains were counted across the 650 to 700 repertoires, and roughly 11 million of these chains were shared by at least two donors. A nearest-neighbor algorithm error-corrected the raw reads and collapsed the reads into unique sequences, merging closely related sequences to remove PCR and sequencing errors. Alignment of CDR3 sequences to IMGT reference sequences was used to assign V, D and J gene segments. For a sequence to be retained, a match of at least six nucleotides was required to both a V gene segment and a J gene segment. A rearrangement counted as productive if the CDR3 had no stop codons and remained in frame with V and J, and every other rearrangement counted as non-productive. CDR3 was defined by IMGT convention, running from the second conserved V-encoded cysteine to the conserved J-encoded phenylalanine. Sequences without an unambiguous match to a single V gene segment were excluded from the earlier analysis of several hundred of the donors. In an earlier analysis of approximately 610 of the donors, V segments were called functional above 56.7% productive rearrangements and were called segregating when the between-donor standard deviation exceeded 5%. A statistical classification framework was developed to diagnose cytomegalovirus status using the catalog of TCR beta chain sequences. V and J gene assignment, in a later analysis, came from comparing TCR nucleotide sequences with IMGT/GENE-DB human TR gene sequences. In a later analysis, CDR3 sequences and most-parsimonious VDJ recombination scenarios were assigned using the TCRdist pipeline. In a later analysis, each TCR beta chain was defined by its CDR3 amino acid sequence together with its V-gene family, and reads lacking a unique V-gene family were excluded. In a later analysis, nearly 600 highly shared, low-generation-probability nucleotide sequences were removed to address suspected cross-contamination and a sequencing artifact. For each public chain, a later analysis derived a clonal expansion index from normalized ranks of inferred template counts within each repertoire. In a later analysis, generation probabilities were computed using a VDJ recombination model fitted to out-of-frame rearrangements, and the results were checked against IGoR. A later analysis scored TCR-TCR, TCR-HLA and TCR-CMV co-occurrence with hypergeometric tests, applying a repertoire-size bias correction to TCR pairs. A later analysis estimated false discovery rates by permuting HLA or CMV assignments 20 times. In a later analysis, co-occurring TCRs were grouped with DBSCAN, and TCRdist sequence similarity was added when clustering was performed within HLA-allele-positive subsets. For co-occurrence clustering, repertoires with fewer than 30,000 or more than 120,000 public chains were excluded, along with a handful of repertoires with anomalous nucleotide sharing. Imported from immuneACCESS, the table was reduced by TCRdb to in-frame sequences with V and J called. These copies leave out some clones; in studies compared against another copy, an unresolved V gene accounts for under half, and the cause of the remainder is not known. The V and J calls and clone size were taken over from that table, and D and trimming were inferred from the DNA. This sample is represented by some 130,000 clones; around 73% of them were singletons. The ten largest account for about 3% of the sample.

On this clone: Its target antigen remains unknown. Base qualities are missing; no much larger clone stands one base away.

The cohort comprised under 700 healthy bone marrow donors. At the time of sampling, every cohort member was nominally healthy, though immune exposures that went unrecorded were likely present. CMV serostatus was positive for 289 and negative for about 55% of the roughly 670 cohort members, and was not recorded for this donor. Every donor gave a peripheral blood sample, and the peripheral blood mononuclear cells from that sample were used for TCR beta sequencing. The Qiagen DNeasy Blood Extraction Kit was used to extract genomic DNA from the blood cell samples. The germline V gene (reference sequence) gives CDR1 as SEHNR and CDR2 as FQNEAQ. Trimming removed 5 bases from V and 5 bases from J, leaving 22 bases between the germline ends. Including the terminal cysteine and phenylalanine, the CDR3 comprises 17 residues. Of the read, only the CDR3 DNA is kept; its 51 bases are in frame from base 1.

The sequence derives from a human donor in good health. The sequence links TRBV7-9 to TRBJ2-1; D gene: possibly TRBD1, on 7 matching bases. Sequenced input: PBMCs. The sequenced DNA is TGTGCCAGCAGCCCGCTCGGGACAGTCAGGGGGGACAATGAGCAGTTCTTC. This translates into CASSPLGTVRGDNEQFF. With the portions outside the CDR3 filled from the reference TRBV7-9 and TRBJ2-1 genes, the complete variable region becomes DTGVSQNPRHKITKRGQNVTFRCDPISEHNRLYWYRQTLGQGPEFLTYFQNEAQLEKSRLLSDRFSAERPKGSFSTLEIQRTEQGDSAMYLCASSPLGTVRGDNEQFFGPGTRLTVL.